Shown below are 9 T cell receptor beta chains from a single sample sequenced in a study of blood T cells in healthy people across ages. A second PCR of 7 to 11 cycles used a sample-barcoded 5' primer and a J-beta primer mix. TCRdb processed the 5' RACE reads anew with MiXCR; each CDR3 protein has one entry. The sample records some 1.5 million distinct CDR3 sequences, roughly two fifths being singletons. The sample comprised blood. All receptors come from a woman aged 18-29 years in good health.

V usage is TRBV6-2 or TRBV6-3 and J usage is TRBJ1-2, with TRBD1 as a possible D gene (6 bases). The CDR3 runs 15 residues. Germline V gene data show CDR1 as MNHEY and CDR2 as SVGEGT. V was clipped by 0 bases and J by 10 bases, with 18 bases between them. The DNA for the CDR3 is TGTGCCAGCAGTTACTCGATCCGGGACATTAAAGACTACACCTTC. Protein sequence: CASSYSIRDIKDYTF.

On this clonotype: The junction departs from the called germline gene at one end, perhaps through a read error. The chain has TRBV29-1 and TRBJ1-1; D perhaps matches TRBD1 (5 bases). This CDR3 is built from 14 residues. Germline loops: CDR1 SQVTM, CDR2 ANQGSEA. CDR3 sequence: CSVVLMTVNTAAFF. The DNA of the CDR3 is TGCAGCGTTGTCTTGATGACAGTGAACACTGCAGCTTTCTTT.

This clonotype showed up just a few times. This chain links TRBV7-2 with TRBJ1-2, with D tentatively TRBD1 (6 bases). CDR3 length equals 17 residues. The germline V gene encodes CDR1 SGHTA and CDR2 FQGNSA. V dropped 0 bases and J dropped 3 bases, with 17 bases sitting between them. The DNA for the CDR3 is TGTGCCAGCAGCTTAGCCCCCGGGACACAGGCATACTATGGCTACACCTTC. Translation gives CASSLAPGTQAYYGYTF.

V usage is TRBV4-1 and J usage is TRBJ2-7; 10 bases map to TRBD1. Unmatched junction bases numbered 2, after V lost 0 bases and J lost 9 bases. CDR3 length: 13 amino acids. Per the germline V gene, CDR1 is MGHRA and CDR2 is YSYEKL. The CDR3 reads CASSQEDRGVQYF. CDR3 DNA sequence: TGCGCCAGCAGCCAAGAGGACAGGGGGGTGCAGTACTTC.

This clonotype was detected a few times. The chain has TRBV6-5 and TRBJ2-3; D not certain. The length of the CDR3 is 15 residues. V dropped 6 bases and J dropped 4 bases, with 17 bases sitting between them. Germline V gene lookup returns CDR1 MNHEY and CDR2 SVGAGI. The CDR3 sequence is CASSLRPGSSDTQYF. The CDR3 DNA sequence: TGTGCCAGCAGCCTGAGGCCGGGTAGCTCAGATACGCAGTATTTT.

This chain uses TRBV29-1 with TRBJ1-1; 9 bases line up with TRBD1. CDR3 length: 13 residues. V trimming: 2 bases; J trimming: 8 bases; junction bases outside the gene matches: 6. Germline CDR1 SQVTM, CDR2 ANQGSEA. Here the CDR3 DNA reads TGCAGCGTTGAACCCCGGGACAGGGAAGAAGCTTTCTTT. Protein product: CSVEPRDREEAFF.

As regards this clonotype: At one boundary the junction diverges from the germline segment, which might be a read error. The rearrangement joins TRBV12-3 or TRBV12-4 to TRBJ2-5; D not certain. CDR3 size: 12 residues. The CDR3 here is CASSPEQETEYF. As DNA, the CDR3 is TGTGCCAGCAGTCCAGAACAAGAGACCGAGTACTTC.

The chain joins TRBV7-2 to TRBJ2-1; possibly TRBD2 for D (5 bases). V gave up 1 base and J gave up 6 bases, with 13 bases separating them. The germline V gene encodes CDR1 SGHTA and CDR2 FQGNSA. There are 15 residues in the CDR3. The CDR3 region is CASSLVQPGSNEQFF. CDR3 coding DNA: TGTGCCAGCAGCTTAGTCCAGCCGGGGAGCAATGAGCAGTTCTTC.

This clonotype was counted only a few times. The chain joins TRBV6-5 to TRBJ1-3, with unresolved D. The CDR3 is 12 residues long. Trimming left V 7 bases short and J 0 bases short, with 4 bases between. From germline, CDR1 is MNHEY and CDR2 SVGAGI. The CDR3 DNA follows: TGTGCCAGCACTGGCTCTGGAAACACCATATATTTT. Its translation: CASTGSGNTIYF.